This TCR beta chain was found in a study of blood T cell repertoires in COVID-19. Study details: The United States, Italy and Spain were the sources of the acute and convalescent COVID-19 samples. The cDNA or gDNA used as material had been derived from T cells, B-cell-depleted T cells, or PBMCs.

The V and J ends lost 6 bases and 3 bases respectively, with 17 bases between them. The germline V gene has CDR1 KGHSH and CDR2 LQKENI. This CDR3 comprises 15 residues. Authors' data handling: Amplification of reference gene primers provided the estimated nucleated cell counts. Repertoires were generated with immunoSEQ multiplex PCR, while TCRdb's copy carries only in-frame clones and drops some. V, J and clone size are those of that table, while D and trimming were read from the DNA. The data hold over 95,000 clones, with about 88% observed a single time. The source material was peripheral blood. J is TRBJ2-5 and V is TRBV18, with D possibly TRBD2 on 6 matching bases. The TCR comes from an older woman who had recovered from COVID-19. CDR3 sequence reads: CASSGSAFREETQYF. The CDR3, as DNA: TGTGCCAGCTCCGGGAGCGCTTTTAGAGAAGAGACCCAGTACTTC.